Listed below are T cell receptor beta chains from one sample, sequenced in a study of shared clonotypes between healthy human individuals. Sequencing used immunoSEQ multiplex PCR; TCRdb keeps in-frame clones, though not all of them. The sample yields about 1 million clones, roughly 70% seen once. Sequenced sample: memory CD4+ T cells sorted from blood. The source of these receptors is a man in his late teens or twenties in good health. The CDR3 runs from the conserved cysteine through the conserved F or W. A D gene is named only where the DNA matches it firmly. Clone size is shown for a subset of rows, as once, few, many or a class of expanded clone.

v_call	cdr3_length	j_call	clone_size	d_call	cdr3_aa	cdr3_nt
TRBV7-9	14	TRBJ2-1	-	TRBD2	CASSPSGGYNEQFF	TGTGCCAGCAGCCCTAGCGGGGGCTACAATGAGCAGTTCTTC
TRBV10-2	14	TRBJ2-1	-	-	CASKGGPSYNEQFF	TGCGCCAGCAAAGGAGGGCCATCGTACAATGAGCAGTTCTTC
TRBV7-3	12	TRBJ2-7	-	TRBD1	CASSRQGGEQYF	TGTGCCAGCAGCCGACAGGGGGGCGAGCAGTACTTC
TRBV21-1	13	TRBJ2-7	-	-	CARLMGESYEQYF	TGTGCCAGACTAATGGGGGAATCCTACGAGCAGTACTTC
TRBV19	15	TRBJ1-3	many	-	CASSGQSSSGNTIYF	TGTGCCAGTAGTGGGCAGTCCTCATCTGGAAACACCATATATTTT
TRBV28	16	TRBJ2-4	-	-	CASSGHGVLAKNIQYF	TGTGCCAGCAGTGGGCATGGGGTCCTAGCCAAAAACATTCAGTACTTC
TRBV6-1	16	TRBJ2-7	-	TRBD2	CASSEFPAGGPYEQYF	TGTGCCAGCAGTGAATTCCCGGCGGGGGGGCCCTACGAGCAGTACTTC
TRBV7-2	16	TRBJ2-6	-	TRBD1	CASSDRDRAGANVLTF	TGTGCCAGCAGCGACCGAGACAGGGCTGGGGCCAACGTCCTGACTTTC
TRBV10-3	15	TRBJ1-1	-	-	CAISGGDGVNTEAFF	TGTGCCATCAGTGGAGGAGATGGGGTGAACACTGAAGCTTTCTTT
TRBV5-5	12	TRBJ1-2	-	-	CASSYQNYGYTF	TGTGCCAGCAGTTACCAGAACTATGGCTACACCTTC
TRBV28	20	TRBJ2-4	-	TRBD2	CASSLVGTSGGPVGVNIQYF	TGTGCCAGCAGTTTAGTCGGGACTAGCGGGGGGCCGGTCGGAGTAAACATTCAGTACTTC
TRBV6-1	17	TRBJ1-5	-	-	CASSGGWWGYGNQPQHF	TGTGCCAGCAGTGGAGGGTGGTGGGGGTACGGCAATCAGCCCCAGCATTTT
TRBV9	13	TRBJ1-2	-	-	CARPTGQSYGYTF	TGTGCCCGACCGACGGGGCAGTCGTATGGCTACACCTTC
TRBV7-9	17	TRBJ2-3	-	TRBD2	CASSVNSGSLSTDTQYF	TGTGCCAGCAGCGTCAATAGCGGGAGTCTGAGCACAGATACGCAGTATTTT
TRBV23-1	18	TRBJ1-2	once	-	CASSQSEVPGHLIYGYTF	TGCGCCAGCAGTCAATCTGAGGTTCCGGGACATTTAATCTATGGCTACACCTTC
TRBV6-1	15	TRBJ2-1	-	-	CASSEGAGTPSEQFF	TGTGCCAGCAGTGAAGGCGCCGGGACACCGAGTGAGCAGTTCTTC
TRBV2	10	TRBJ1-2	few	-	CASSQPGYTF	TGTGCCAGCAGTCAACCTGGCTACACCTTC
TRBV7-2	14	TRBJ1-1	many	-	CASSLEWGVGEAFF	TGTGCCAGCAGCTTAGAGTGGGGGGTGGGTGAAGCTTTCTTT
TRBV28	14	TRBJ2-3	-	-	CASGGIHSTDTQYF	TGTGCCAGCGGGGGAATCCATAGCACAGATACGCAGTATTTT
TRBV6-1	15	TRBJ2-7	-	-	CASRPLQGGPYEQYF	TGTGCCAGCAGGCCCTTACAGGGCGGCCCCTACGAGCAGTACTTC
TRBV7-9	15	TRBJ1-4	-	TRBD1	CASSFGTATNEKLFF	TGTGCCAGCAGCTTCGGGACAGCAACTAATGAAAAACTGTTTTTT
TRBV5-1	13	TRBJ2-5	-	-	CASTLRNGETQYF	TGCGCCAGCACCCTTAGGAACGGAGAGACCCAGTACTTC
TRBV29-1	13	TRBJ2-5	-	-	CSVPLRAEETQYF	TGCAGCGTCCCCTTGAGGGCGGAGGAGACCCAGTACTTC
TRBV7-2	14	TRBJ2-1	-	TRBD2	CASSFGLAGNEQFF	TGTGCCAGCAGCTTCGGACTAGCGGGCAATGAGCAGTTCTTC
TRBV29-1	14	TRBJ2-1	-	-	CSAVEGSAYNEQFF	TGCAGCGCCGTGGAAGGGAGCGCCTACAATGAGCAGTTCTTC
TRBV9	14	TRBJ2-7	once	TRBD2	CASSVGNGRAEQYF	TGTGCCAGCAGCGTAGGAAACGGGAGGGCCGAGCAGTACTTC
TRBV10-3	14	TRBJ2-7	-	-	CAISESVAAYEQYF	TGTGCCATCAGTGAGTCGGTTGCAGCCTACGAGCAGTACTTC
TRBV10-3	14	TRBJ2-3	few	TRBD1	CAISEGAGTDTQYF	TGTGCCATCAGCGAGGGGGCCGGCACAGATACGCAGTATTTT
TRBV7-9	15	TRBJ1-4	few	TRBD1	CASSPVGTGGEKLFF	TGTGCCAGCAGCCCCGTCGGGACAGGGGGTGAAAAACTGTTTTTT
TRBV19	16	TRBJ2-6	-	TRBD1	CASSIRQGAGANVLTF	TGTGCCAGTAGTATTCGACAGGGCGCTGGGGCCAACGTCCTGACTTTC
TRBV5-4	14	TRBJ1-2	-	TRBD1	CASSHGTGERGYTF	TGTGCCAGCAGCCACGGTACAGGGGAGCGGGGCTACACCTTC
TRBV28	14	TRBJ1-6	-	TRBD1	CASTPSTGGSLPLF	TGTGCCAGCACCCCTAGTACAGGGGGGTCCCTGCCCCTTTTT
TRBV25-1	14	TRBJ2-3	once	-	CASSDAGVADTQYF	TGTGCCAGCAGTGACGCCGGGGTGGCAGATACGCAGTATTTT
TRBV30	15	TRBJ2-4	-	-	CAWTPQGIAKNIQYF	TGTGCCTGGACCCCCCAAGGGATAGCCAAAAACATTCAGTACTTC
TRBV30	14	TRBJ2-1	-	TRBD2	CAWRLAGSYNEQFF	TGTGCCTGGAGACTAGCGGGTTCCTACAATGAGCAGTTCTTC
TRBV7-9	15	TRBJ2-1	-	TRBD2	CASSRGTSANNEQFF	TGTGCCAGCAGTCGGGGGACTAGCGCGAACAATGAGCAGTTCTTC